A single sample is the source of the 25 T cell receptor beta chains below, sequenced in a study of technical replicates of blood from several donors. Sequencing used immunoSEQ multiplex PCR; TCRdb keeps in-frame clones, though not all of them. The sample shows roughly 65,000 clones, over 75% of them seen only once. Sequenced sample: PBMCs. The receptor source for this set is a human donor in good health. Some clones in this sample may be carry-over from other donors' samples.

This chain links TRBV18 with TRBJ2-5; 11 nucleotides match TRBD1. Germline CDR1 is KGHSH and CDR2 is LQKENI. The trim removed 2 bases at V and 1 base at J, leaving 6 bases unmatched. The CDR3 length is 17 residues. CDR3 loop: CASSPSAGTGGQETQYF. In nucleotides, the CDR3 is TGTGCCAGCTCACCATCTGCCGGGACAGGGGGCCAAGAGACCCAGTACTTC. Full variable domain (remainder filled in from reference TRBV18 and TRBJ2-5): NAGVMQNPRHLVRRRGQEARLRCSPMKGHSHVYWYRQLPEEGLKFMVYLQKENIIDESGMPKERFSAEFPKEGPSILRIQQVVRGDSAAYFCASSPSAGTGGQETQYFGPGTRLLVL.

The chain combines TRBV30 with TRBJ1-6, with TRBD1 as a possible D gene (5 bases). Germline values: CDR1 GTSNPN, CDR2 SVGIG (reference sequence). The CDR3 extends over 14 amino acids. V lost 5 bases, J lost 1 base, and 9 bases lay in between. CDR3 sequence: CAWGKGSYNSPLHF. The CDR3 nucleotides read TGTGCCTGGGGAAAGGGGTCCTATAATTCACCCCTCCACTTT.

CDR3: CASSYLGPNQPQHF. The CDR3 DNA sequence: TGTGCCAGTAGCTACCTGGGCCCAAATCAGCCCCAGCATTTT. V is TRBV19 and J is TRBJ1-5, with D unresolved. The germline V and J ends were trimmed by 6 bases and 4 bases, with 13 bases remaining between them. Germline CDR1 reads LNHDA; CDR2 reads SQIVND (reference sequence). CDR3 length: 14 amino acids.

V is TRBV6-4 and J is TRBJ1-2; 9 nucleotides agree with TRBD1. From germline, CDR1 is MRHNA and CDR2 SNTAGT. This CDR3 is 16 amino acids long. V was clipped by 3 bases and J by 6 bases; unmatched bases: 11. The DNA of the CDR3 is TGTGCCAGCAGTGAACACCCCCGGGACAGGGAGAATGGCTACACCTTC. Its translation: CASSEHPRDRENGYTF.

The V and J genes are TRBV30 and TRBJ1-1; D gene unclear. This CDR3 region has 13 residues. The V and J ends lost 1 base and 2 bases respectively, with 8 bases between them. CDR1 and CDR2 from the germline V gene are GTSNPN and SVGIG (reference sequence). The CDR3 loop reads CAWSGQANTEAFF. The DNA for the CDR3 is TGTGCCTGGAGTGGTCAGGCCAACACTGAAGCTTTCTTT.

The chain employs TRBV9 and TRBJ1-3; D is undetermined. The germline CDR1 and CDR2 sequences are SGDLS and YYNGEE. V was clipped by 4 bases and J by 0 bases, with 11 bases between them. This CDR3 contains 15 residues. In DNA, the CDR3 is TGTGCCAGCAGCCCTCTTTCCGGCTCTGGAAACACCATATATTTT. Protein sequence: CASSPLSGSGNTIYF.

This rearrangement joins TRBV6-6 to TRBJ1-1, with 9 bases lining up with TRBD1. Germline V gene sequence: CDR1 MNHNY, CDR2 SVGAGI (reference sequence). The ends lost 6 bases at V and 7 bases at J; junction bases unmatched: 9. This CDR3 has 14 residues. CDR3 region: CASSSGTGRSEAFF. CDR3 nucleotides: TGTGCCAGCAGCTCAGGGACAGGGCGGAGTGAAGCTTTCTTT.

Within the sample, this clone is medium-sized. J is TRBJ2-1 and V is TRBV30; maybe TRBD1 (5 bases). Germline V gene sequence: CDR1 GTSNPN, CDR2 SVGIG (reference sequence). There are 12 residues in the CDR3. The V end was cut by 1 base, the J end by 5 bases, with 6 bases between. The CDR3 sequence is CAWSGQHNEQFF. The CDR3 DNA sequence: TGTGCCTGGAGTGGACAGCACAATGAGCAGTTCTTC.

The chain couples TRBV5-4 to TRBJ2-7; 8 bases line up with TRBD1. The germline gives CDR1 SGHNT, CDR2 YYREEE (reference sequence). Losses at the gene ends were 4 bases for V and 0 bases for J; bases not matched to a gene: 6. This CDR3 has 15 amino acids. The CDR3 nucleotides read TGTGCCAGCAGCCCCCAGACAGGGGCCTCCTACGAGCAGTACTTC. Protein: CASSPQTGASYEQYF.

This clone was observed once. This sequence joins TRBV12-5 and TRBJ1-2; D gene unclear. This CDR3 has 13 amino acids. The V end lost 1 base, the J end lost 9 bases, and 12 bases lay between the germline ends. The germline V gene has CDR1 LGHNT and CDR2 FRNRAP. CDR3 residues: CASGLGPVTSYTF. Here the CDR3 DNA reads TGTGCTAGTGGTTTGGGTCCGGTAACTAGCTACACCTTC.

This sequence joins TRBV11-2 and TRBJ2-1; the match to TRBD2 covers 8 bases. This CDR3 comprises 16 residues. The germline CDR1 and CDR2 sequences are SGHAT and FQNNGV. V was pared by 5 bases and J by 2 bases, with 8 bases of the junction left unmatched. The CDR3 DNA reads as TGTGCCAGCAGCCGAGGCGGTAGCGGGACCTACAATGAGCAGTTCTTC. Its translation: CASSRGGSGTYNEQFF.

DNA for the CDR3: TGCGCCAGCAGCCAAGAAGGGGCGCTTCAGCCCCAGCATTTT. Translating it yields CASSQEGALQPQHF. The chain links TRBV4-1 to TRBJ1-5, with D perhaps TRBD1 (5 bases). This CDR3 has 14 residues. Germline CDR1 reads MGHRA; CDR2 reads YSYEKL. V lost 0 bases to trimming and J lost 6 bases, with 9 bases between them.

For the CDR3, the DNA is TGTGCCAGCAGCCCTCTAGAGGGCTACACCTTC. This translates into CASSPLEGYTF. This chain uses TRBV6-6 with TRBJ1-2; no clear D gene. The V gene's germline CDR1 is MNHNY and CDR2 SVGAGI (reference sequence). CDR3 size: 11 residues. Trimming shortened V by 6 bases and J by 8 bases, and 10 bases separated the two germline ends.

The V gene is TRBV5-6, the J gene TRBJ2-7; maybe TRBD2 (6 bases). CDR1 is SGHDT and CDR2 is YYEEEE in the germline V gene. V was cut by 5 bases and J by 4 bases, with 19 bases left in between. The CDR3 contains 15 residues. The CDR3 sequence: CASSLLGAGRYEQYF. The CDR3 DNA sequence: TGTGCCAGCAGTCTCCTCGGGGCAGGGAGGTACGAGCAGTACTTC.

The chain recombines TRBV12-5 with TRBJ2-7, with TRBD1 identical over 8 bases. Germline V CDR1 and CDR2: LGHNT, FRNRAP. The CDR3 loop spans 13 amino acids. The V gene end was trimmed by 8 bases and the J gene end by 1 base; junction bases not matched to a gene: 4. The CDR3 nucleotides read TGTGCTAGTTCTCGGACAGGGTCCTACGAGCAGTACTTC. Translation: CASSRTGSYEQYF.

The rearrangement links TRBV15 to TRBJ1-3; D may be TRBD1 (5 bases). The V gene lost 0 bases and the J gene lost 0 bases, with 6 bases spanning the gap. From germline, CDR1 is LNHNV and CDR2 YYDKDF (reference sequence). The length of the CDR3 is 15 residues. This CDR3 reads CATSRDRVSGNTIYF. Here the CDR3 DNA reads TGTGCCACCAGCAGAGACAGGGTCTCTGGAAACACCATATATTTT.

This CDR3 is CASSEARRADTQYF. CDR3 coding DNA: TGTGCCAGCAGTGAAGCGCGACGGGCAGATACGCAGTATTTT. The J gene is TRBJ2-3, the V gene TRBV6-1; D remains unclear. The germline V gene has CDR1 MNHNS and CDR2 SASEGT. V dropped 0 bases and J dropped 4 bases, with 8 bases sitting between them. The CDR3 is 14 residues long.

This sequence joins TRBV2 and TRBJ1-5; D is unresolved. The V and J ends lost 5 bases and 0 bases respectively, with 5 bases between them. The CDR3 spans 13 residues. Germline CDR1 and CDR2: SNHLY and FYNNEI. The CDR3 DNA is TGTGCCAGCAGTTTTTATAGCAATCAGCCCCAGCATTTT. Its translation: CASSFYSNQPQHF.

The chain carries TRBV12-5 and TRBJ1-1; the D is unclear. CDR1 is LGHNT and CDR2 is FRNRAP in the germline V gene. V was shortened by 8 bases and J by 1 base, with 8 bases between the two germline ends. CDR3 length equals 12 residues. The CDR3 sequence is CASNRGNTEAFF. The CDR3 bases are TGTGCTAGTAATCGGGGGAACACTGAAGCTTTCTTT.

This clone was seen once. The gene calls are TRBV6-1 and TRBJ2-1, with D possibly TRBD1 on 5 matching bases. CDR3 length equals 13 residues. Germline V gene data show CDR1 as MNHNS and CDR2 as SASEGT. V dropped 6 bases and J dropped 3 bases, with 9 bases sitting between them. Here the CDR3 DNA reads TGTGCCAGCAGCTATGACAGCTACAATGAGCAGTTCTTC. Its protein is CASSYDSYNEQFF.

The CDR3 DNA sequence: TGTGCCAGCACCCCACAGGAGGGTAATCAGCCCCAGCATTTT. Residues: CASTPQEGNQPQHF. The genes are TRBV6-5 and TRBJ1-5, with D possibly being TRBD1 (5 bases). The CDR3 totals 14 residues. V was cut by 7 bases and J by 4 bases, with 14 bases left in between. In germline, CDR1 is MNHEY, CDR2 SVGAGI.

V gene TRBV5-1 combines with J gene TRBJ2-5, with 9 bases that match TRBD1. V trimming: 4 bases; J trimming: 2 bases; junction bases outside the gene matches: 3. This CDR3 region has 14 residues. CDR1 is SGHRS, CDR2 YFSETQ, per germline. In DNA form, the CDR3 reads TGCGCCAGCAGCCGGGGGACAGGGCAAGAGACCCAGTACTTC. Residues: CASSRGTGQETQYF.

The chain couples TRBV28 to TRBJ1-5; 9 bases fit TRBD1. The CDR3 is 15 amino acids. The V gene end was trimmed by 5 bases and the J gene end by 2 bases; junction bases not matched to a gene: 4. CDR1 is MDHEN, CDR2 SYDVKM, per germline. Here the CDR3 reads CASSRDRVGNQPQHF. The CDR3 DNA is TGTGCCAGCAGTAGGGACAGGGTTGGCAATCAGCCCCAGCATTTT.

This clone appeared a few times. The chain carries TRBV19 and TRBJ2-7; TRBD2 aligns across 11 bases. CDR3 length: 16 amino acids. Germline V lookup: CDR1 LNHDA, CDR2 SQIVND (reference sequence). J was trimmed by 2 bases and V by 5 bases; bases with no gene match: 8. The DNA of the CDR3 is TGTGCCAGTAGTCAAAGACTAGCGGGGATTACCTACGAGCAGTACTTC. Translation: CASSQRLAGITYEQYF.

This clone was seen just once. V gene TRBV7-9 combines with J gene TRBJ1-1; no clear D gene. The germline V and J ends were trimmed by 5 bases and 0 bases, with 13 bases remaining between them. Germline V gene sequence: CDR1 SEHNR, CDR2 FQNEAQ (reference sequence). The CDR3 is 15 amino acids. The CDR3 sequence: CASSASGLMNTEAFF. In DNA, the CDR3 is TGTGCCAGCAGCGCGTCCGGTCTGATGAACACTGAAGCTTTCTTT.